This TCR beta chain was recorded in a study of blood T cells in healthy people across ages. Notes on the study in general: Measured against age, TCR beta diversity per million T cells decreased in a roughly linear manner. The donors' CMV status was not determined, possibly confounding changes in expanded clonotypes. Researchers said unsorted PBMCs prevented a conclusive naive versus antigen-experienced comparison. When set beside aged donors, long-lived donors presented more naive CD4+ cells and higher diversity.

This clonotype was seen a few times. As yet, its antigen is unknown. It was with a sample-barcoded 5' primer and a J-beta primer mix that a second PCR of roughly 6 to 11 cycles was run. MiXCR was run by TCRdb on the 5' RACE reads, yielding one entry per CDR3 protein. The sample holds 1 million to 1.2 million distinct CDR3 sequences, approximately 38% seen once. The CDR3 covers 16 residues. The germline V and J ends were trimmed by 5 bases and 5 bases, with 19 bases remaining between them. Germline V gene lookup returns CDR1 SEHNR and CDR2 FQNEAQ (reference sequence). The clonotype comes from a man aged 18 to 29 in good health. The J gene is TRBJ2-1, the V gene TRBV7-9, with D maybe TRBD2 (7 bases). The sample consisted of blood. The CDR3 loop is CASSLRGGRVNNEQFF. The DNA for the CDR3 is TGTGCCAGCAGCCTAAGGGGGGGCAGGGTGAACAATGAGCAGTTCTTC.